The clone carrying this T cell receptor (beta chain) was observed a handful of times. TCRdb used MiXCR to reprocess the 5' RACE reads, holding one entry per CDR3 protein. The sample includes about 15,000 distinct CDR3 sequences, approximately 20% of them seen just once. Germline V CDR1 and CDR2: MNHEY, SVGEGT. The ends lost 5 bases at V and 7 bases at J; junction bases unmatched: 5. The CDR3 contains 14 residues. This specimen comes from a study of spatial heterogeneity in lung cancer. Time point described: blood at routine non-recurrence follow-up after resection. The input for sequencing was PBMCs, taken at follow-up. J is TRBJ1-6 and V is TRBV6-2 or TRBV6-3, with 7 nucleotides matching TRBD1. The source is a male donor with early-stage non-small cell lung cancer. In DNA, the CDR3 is TGTGCCAGCAGTCGGGACAGCGGGAATTCACCCCTCCACTTT. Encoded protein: CASSRDSGNSPLHF.